Included here is one TCR beta chain sequence, with context. The entry originates in a study of T cells in Graves' hyperthyroidism and ophthalmopathy. V trimming: 4 bases; J trimming: 4 bases; junction bases outside the gene matches: 9. The CDR3 sequence is 15 residues long. CDR1 is MNHEY, CDR2 SMNVEV, per germline (reference sequence). The investigators amplified TCR beta CDR3 regions from RNA transcripts. Carried out on the TCR CDR3, a first-round RT-PCR used the HTBI primer set. Using its own MiXCR run on the multiplex PCR reads, TCRdb lists one record per CDR3 protein. The sample lists more than 550,000 distinct CDR3 sequences, 15% to 20% occurring once. Hyperthyroidism patients were newly diagnosed, had disease duration under 2 months, and were aged 18 to 65 years. Diagnostic decisions used clinical symptoms, serum thyroxine and TRAb, thyroid ultrasound and orbital computed tomography.

Sequences were obtained from blood. The source of this sequence is a woman aged 45 to 65 with Graves' hyperthyroidism that later progressed to Graves' ophthalmopathy. The chain is built from TRBV27 and TRBJ1-1; 7 nucleotides align to TRBD1. CDR3 DNA: TGTGCCAGCAGTTCGGGACAGCTAATGAGCACTGAAGCTTTCTTT. It translates to CASSSGQLMSTEAFF.